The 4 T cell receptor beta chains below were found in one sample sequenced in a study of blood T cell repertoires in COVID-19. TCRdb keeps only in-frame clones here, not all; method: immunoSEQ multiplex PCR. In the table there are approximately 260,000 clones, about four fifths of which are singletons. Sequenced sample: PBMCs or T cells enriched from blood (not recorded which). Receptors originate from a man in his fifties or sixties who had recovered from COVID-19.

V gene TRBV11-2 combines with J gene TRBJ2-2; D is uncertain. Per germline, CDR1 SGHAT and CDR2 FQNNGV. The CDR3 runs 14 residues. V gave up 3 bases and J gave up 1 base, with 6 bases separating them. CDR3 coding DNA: TGTGCCAGCAGCTTCAGAGGGAACACCGGGGAGCTGTTTTTT. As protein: CASSFRGNTGELFF.

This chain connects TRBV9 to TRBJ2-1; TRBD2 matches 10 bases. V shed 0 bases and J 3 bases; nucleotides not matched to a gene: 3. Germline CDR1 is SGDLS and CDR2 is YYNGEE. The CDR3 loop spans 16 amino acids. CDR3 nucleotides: TGTGCCAGCAGCGTAGATAGCGGGGGGCTCTACAATGAGCAGTTCTTC. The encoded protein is CASSVDSGGLYNEQFF.

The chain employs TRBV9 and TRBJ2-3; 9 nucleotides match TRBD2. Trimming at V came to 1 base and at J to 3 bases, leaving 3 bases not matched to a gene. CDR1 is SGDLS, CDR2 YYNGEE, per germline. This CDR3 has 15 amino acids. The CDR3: CASSVTAGGTDTQYF. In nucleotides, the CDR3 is TGTGCCAGCAGCGTAACCGCGGGAGGGACAGATACGCAGTATTTT.

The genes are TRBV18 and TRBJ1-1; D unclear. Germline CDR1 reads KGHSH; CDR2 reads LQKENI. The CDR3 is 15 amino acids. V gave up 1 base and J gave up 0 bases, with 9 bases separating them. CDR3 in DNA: TGTGCCAGCTCACCACAAGGCAGGTTGAACACTGAAGCTTTCTTT. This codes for CASSPQGRLNTEAFF.